A selection of T cell receptor beta chains follows, all from one sample in a study of cytomegalovirus exposure and HLA in healthy donors. Produced via immunoSEQ multiplex PCR; TCRdb's table is partial and in-frame only. The sample holds approximately 56,000 clones; around three quarters are singletons and the top ten take around 21%. Sequences were obtained from PBMCs. The receptor set was obtained from a woman aged 50 to 60 in good health and CMV-seropositive. CDR3s include the opening cysteine and the closing phenylalanine or tryptophan. Some rows have no size entry. The others give once, few or many, or a class for an expanded clone.

V,J,size,CDR3
TRBV28,TRBJ2-7,NA,CASSSRTGGASRYEQYF
TRBV6-1,TRBJ1-2,NA,CASSEFRVYGYTF
TRBV11-1,TRBJ1-1,few,CASSPKQGRPEAFF
TRBV5-1,TRBJ1-1,NA,CASSLGAPQQTEAFF
TRBV12-2,TRBJ2-7,NA,CASRLALTGAWINKNYEQYF
TRBV7-9,TRBJ2-3,few,CASSFHTLGDTQYF
TRBV18,TRBJ1-5,NA,CASSPDRDQPQHF
TRBV7-3,TRBJ2-3,NA,CASSEGSSTDTQYF
TRBV6-5,TRBJ2-2,few,CASSYSMAGNTGELFF
TRBV30,TRBJ1-1,NA,CAWSVMSFNTEAFF
TRBV15,TRBJ2-7,few,CATSRATSAYEQYF
TRBV2,TRBJ1-5,NA,CASTSEGGQPQHF
TRBV7-2,TRBJ1-5,few,CASSLRRTGNQPQHF
TRBV30,TRBJ1-1,NA,CACYRGLVAFF
TRBV6-5,TRBJ1-2,NA,CASSSGQESISYTF
TRBV7-2,TRBJ2-7,once,CASGGGSEQYF
TRBV28,TRBJ2-7,NA,CASSFGGAGGFYEQYF
TRBV5-1,TRBJ1-3,NA,CASSLAGGSSGNTIYF
TRBV29-1,TRBJ1-1,NA,CSVARTVKVTEAFF
TRBV18,TRBJ2-2,few,CASSPQGKGTGELFF
TRBV2,TRBJ2-3,NA,CASKQKISTDTQYF
TRBV28,TRBJ2-1,NA,CASSPIAGGLSNEQFF
TRBV19,TRBJ2-1,few,CASSHPGDWNEQFF
TRBV28,TRBJ2-7,NA,CASSLGRSYEQYF
TRBV9,TRBJ2-3,few,CASSVASSGGVSTDTQYF